The 2 T cell receptor beta chains below were found in one sample sequenced in a study of blood T cell repertoires in COVID-19 (dated by TCRdb to 2020 to 2021). The method was the immunoSEQ multiplex PCR assay. Not all clones reach the TCRdb copy of this immuneACCESS table, which keeps in-frame sequences only. Checked studies attribute under half of the gap to unresolved V genes and leave the rest unexplained. The sample table lists under 150,000 clones, 79% of them with a count of one. The ten largest clones represent approximately 8.6% of the sample. Sequenced: peripheral blood. All receptors come from a man in his fifties with active or convalescent COVID-19.

The V call is TRBV28, the J call TRBJ1-1; 8 nucleotides line up with TRBD1. V shed 7 bases, J shed 1 base, and the junction held 8 bases outside the gene matches. There are 15 residues in the CDR3. CDR1 is MDHEN and CDR2 is SYDVKM in the germline V gene. The CDR3 region is CASINPGTGNTEAFF. Written as DNA, the CDR3 is TGTGCCAGCATAAATCCCGGGACAGGGAACACTGAAGCTTTCTTT.

The rearrangement joins TRBV28 to TRBJ1-2; 10 positions match TRBD1. V lost 4 bases to trimming and J lost 8 bases; unmatched junction nucleotides: 13. The CDR3 totals 16 residues. Looked up from germline, CDR1 is MDHEN and CDR2 is SYDVKM. The CDR3 coding sequence is TGTGCCAGCAGTTCCCCCTCCGGGACAGGGGCTCGAGGCTACACCTTC. Encoded protein: CASSSPSGTGARGYTF.